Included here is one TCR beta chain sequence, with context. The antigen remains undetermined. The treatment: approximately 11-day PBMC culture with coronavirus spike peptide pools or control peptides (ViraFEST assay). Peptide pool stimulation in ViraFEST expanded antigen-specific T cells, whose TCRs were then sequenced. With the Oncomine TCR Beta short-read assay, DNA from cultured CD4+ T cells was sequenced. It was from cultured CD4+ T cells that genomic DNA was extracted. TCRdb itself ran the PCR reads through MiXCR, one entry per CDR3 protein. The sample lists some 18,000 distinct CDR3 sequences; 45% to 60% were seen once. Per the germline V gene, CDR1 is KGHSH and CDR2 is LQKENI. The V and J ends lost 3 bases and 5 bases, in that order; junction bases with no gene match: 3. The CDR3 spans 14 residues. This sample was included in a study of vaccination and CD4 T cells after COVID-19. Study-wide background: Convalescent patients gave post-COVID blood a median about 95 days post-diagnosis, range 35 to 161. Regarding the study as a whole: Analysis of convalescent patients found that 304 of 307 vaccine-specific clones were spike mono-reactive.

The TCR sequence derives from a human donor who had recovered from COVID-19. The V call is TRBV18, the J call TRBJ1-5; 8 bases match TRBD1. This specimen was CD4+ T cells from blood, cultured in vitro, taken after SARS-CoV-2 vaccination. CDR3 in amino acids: CASSPAQGDQPQHF. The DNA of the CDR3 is TGTGCCAGCTCACCGGCACAGGGGGATCAGCCCCAGCATTTT.